The clone carrying this TCR beta chain showed up just once. As processed by the authors: Reference gene primers were amplified, and this amplification served to estimate nucleated cell counts. The table came from immunoSEQ multiplex PCR; TCRdb's copy has only in-frame clones and leaves some out. V and J calls and clone size are as listed in that table; D and trimming were resolved from the DNA. In the table there are about 49,000 clones, about 88% of which are singletons. This sample is drawn from a study of blood T cell repertoires in COVID-19. Overall study context: From the United States, Italy and Spain came samples of acute and convalescent COVID-19. T cells, B-cell-depleted T cells, or PBMCs provided the cDNA or gDNA that served as material.

Germline V lookup: CDR1 LGHNA, CDR2 YNFKEQ. The CDR3 is made up of 18 amino acids. The V and J ends lost 0 bases and 4 bases respectively, with 20 bases between them. The sequence came from a man between 35 and 55 years old with active COVID-19. Sequenced input: peripheral blood. V gene TRBV4-2 combines with J gene TRBJ2-3, with TRBD2 as a possible D gene (7 bases). The CDR3: CASSQDEGGRAIPDTQYF. In DNA, the CDR3 is TGTGCCAGCAGCCAAGATGAAGGGGGGAGGGCCATCCCAGATACGCAGTATTTT.